Given below is one T cell receptor beta chain in context. Its antigen target is currently unknown. No base-level quality is on record; no much larger clone is a single base apart. The data were obtained in a study of shared clonotypes between healthy human individuals (dated by TCRdb to 2018 to 2020). For the wider study: The cohort included a few men and a couple of women between 18 and 49 years of age. For each donor, three plates each were used for CD4 naive and CD4 memory, two plates were used for CD8 naive, and one plate was used for CD8 memory. The study deeply sequenced blood TCR repertoires of five healthy adults to estimate repertoire size and the extent of clonotype sharing between individuals. Libraries were prepared and TCR repertoires were sequenced by different laboratories using diverse techniques, in order to increase sequencing depth and limit assay-specific biases. Per donor, leukapheresis produced somewhere between about 0.8 and 9 billion PBMCs. Broad study findings and their caveats: Incomplete sequencing was indicated by rarefaction of sorted-subset datasets, despite the large sequencing depth. Around 5% of naive CD4, roughly 3.6% of naive CD8, 2.3% of memory CD4, and approximately 0.39% of memory CD8 clonotypes were shared across a few donors. Pairwise subsampling led to the expectation that sequencing depth would affect the degree of clonotype sharing among donors. Compared with non-shared clonotypes, the clonotypes found in all four sorted-subset donors had higher generation probabilities. Sampling was limited to blood, and TCR repertoires in tissue likely differ from TCR repertoires in blood. Larger estimated clonotype richness was generally found for naive subsets than for memory subsets. Because the study included only a small number of donors, the genetic and exposure-history diversity represented was limited.

For the CD8 naive samples, CD45RO-negative cells were positively selected for CCR7, yielding a CD45RA+CCR7+ population from which TemRA cells were excluded. Healthy HIV-negative adults with no recently reported acute infections or vaccinations were included as donors. All donors were Caucasian adults living in Nashville, Tennessee, USA. Blood was collected by leukapheresis, and PBMCs were isolated by Ficoll-Histopaque density gradient centrifugation and then cryopreserved in liquid nitrogen vapor phase. Analytical flow cytometry was used to check the purity and quantity of every magnetically sorted T cell population. Each sorted fraction had its genomic DNA isolated and then quantified by UV absorbance on a Nanodrop 2000c. The germline V and J ends show losses of 5 bases and 2 bases respectively, and no gene match explains 5 bases of the junction. The germline V gene supplies CDR1 MDHEN and CDR2 SYDVKM. The CDR3 covers 15 residues, taking in both the cysteine and the phenylalanine. The read is trimmed to its CDR3 DNA, 45 bases read in frame from base 1.

Using the deep immunoSEQ assay, TCR CDR3 regions were amplified from genomic DNA by multiplex PCR. For each cell subset, the extracted genomic DNA was distributed evenly across all wells of several immunoSEQ 96-well plates, and each plate served as one replicate. For sorted subsets, each replicate PCR was loaded with about 0.2 ug genomic DNA, equivalent to approximately 27,000 T cell genomes. Purified libraries were quantified with a Qubit 3.0 fluorometer, sized on a Bioanalyzer 2100, and re-quantified with the KAPA Library Quantification kit. Every immunoSEQ 96-well plate was sequenced on a dedicated single-read 150-cycle Illumina NextSeq 550 flow cell. The paper's data handling went like this. Because the immunoSEQ output included only junctional sequences and no quality scores, the filtering could not be the same as the filtering used for full-length reads. Sequences were annotated with PyIR, a Python wrapper for IgBLAST v1.9, and V/J genes and CDR3 were assigned using IMGT germline references. Reads were filtered out if the reads had weak V/J assignments (E-value above 1e-6), no CDR3, stop codons, out-of-frame junctions, or ambiguous translated residues. A V3J clonotype was defined by an identical inferred V gene, J gene, and CDR3 amino acid sequence. Percentage overlap between repertoires was calculated by dividing the number of shared unique clonotypes by the size of the smaller repertoire. RTK rarefaction, the Chao1 estimator, and Recon v2.1 estimates of unobserved clonotypes were used to assess repertoire richness. Generation probabilities were computed with OLGA for all TCRbeta clonotypes obtained by the gDNA method from a handful of donors. TCRdb re-hosts the immuneACCESS table, in-frame sequences only. Its copies lack some clones; in the studies checked, an unresolved V gene accounts for under half of them, and the cause for the rest is not known. V and J calls and clone size are copied from that table; D and trimming were computed from the DNA. Within this sample are about 820,000 clones, with 80% to 95% of them counted one time only. Around 24% of the sample is in the top ten clones.

Recombination connected TRBV28 to TRBJ1-3, and TRBD1 aligns with 8 junction nucleotides. This receptor was obtained from a man aged 25 to 45 in good health. Material for sequencing was naive CD8+ T cells sorted from blood. The sample's cell subset or site label, decoded: CD45RA+CCR7+. The CDR3 sequence is CASSPGGFTGNTIYF. The DNA is as follows: TGTGCCAGCAGTCCAGGGGGCTTCACTGGAAACACCATATATTTT.